The rows below give T cell receptor beta chains drawn from one sample of a study of response to subunit inactivated influenza vaccine. From the RT-PCR reads, TCRdb called clonotypes with MiXCR, one entry per CDR3 protein. The sample carries about 620,000 distinct CDR3 sequences, approximately 10% recorded once. The sample was also linked to a second study, of T cells expressing NK-cell markers.

Sequencing was performed on PBMCs from blood, taken on the day of vaccination. These receptors were obtained from a man aged 45-65 years who received an inactivated influenza vaccine. CDR3s include the opening cysteine and the closing phenylalanine or tryptophan. The D gene is left open where the match is weak. Clone size is shown for a subset of rows, as once, few, many or a class of expanded clone.

D,V,size,J,CDR3,DNA
NA,TRBV27,NA,TRBJ2-2,CASSRRWANTGELFF,TGTGCCAGCAGTCGCCGGTGGGCGAACACCGGGGAGCTGTTTTTT
NA,TRBV20-1,NA,TRBJ1-1,CSARDAGVGNTEAFF,TGCAGTGCTAGAGATGCAGGGGTGGGGAACACTGAAGCTTTCTTT
TRBD1,TRBV11-3,NA,TRBJ2-1,CASALGGIRDEQFF,TGTGCCAGCGCACTAGGGGGCATACGAGATGAGCAGTTCTTC
NA,TRBV6-2/TRBV6-3,few,TRBJ2-1,CASIGVGNEQFF,TGTGCCAGCATCGGAGTGGGAAATGAGCAGTTCTTC
NA,TRBV5-4,few,TRBJ2-1,CASSYGRARHDNEQFF,TGTGCCAGCAGTTACGGTCGAGCGAGACACGACAATGAGCAGTTCTTC
NA,TRBV4-1,NA,TRBJ2-2,CASSQGRTENTGELIF,TGCGCCAGCAGCCAGGGTCGGACAGAGAACACCGGGGAGCTGATTTTT
NA,TRBV6-5,NA,TRBJ2-7,CASSYLPGAVYEQYF,TGTGCCAGCAGTTACCTCCCGGGGGCGGTCTACGAGCAGTACTTC
TRBD2,TRBV9,few,TRBJ2-1,CASSPGLGPPGTYNEQFF,TGTGCCAGCTCGCCGGGACTAGGTCCCCCGGGGACCTACAATGAGCAGTTCTTC
NA,TRBV6-1,many,TRBJ2-7,CASNGLNSYEQYF,TGTGCCAGCAACGGGCTGAATTCCTACGAGCAGTACTTC
NA,TRBV7-2,few,TRBJ2-1,CASSSPGRREQFF,TGTGCCAGCAGCTCTCCGGGGAGGAGGGAGCAGTTCTTC
NA,TRBV21-1,many,TRBJ2-1,CASSKARPSSYNEQFF,TGTGCCAGCAGCAAAGCCCGGCCCAGCTCCTACAATGAGCAGTTCTTC
NA,TRBV6-2/TRBV6-3,few,TRBJ2-2,CASSPYNTGELFF,TGTGCCAGCAGTCCTTATAACACCGGGGAGCTGTTTTTT
TRBD1,TRBV10-3,NA,TRBJ1-2,CATSRQGINYGYTF,TGTGCCACCTCGCGACAGGGGATTAACTATGGCTACACCTTC
NA,TRBV28,many,TRBJ1-5,CASSSSAAGSYNQPQHF,TGTGCCAGCAGTTCCTCGGCCGCCGGGAGCTACAATCAGCCCCAGCATTTT
NA,TRBV9,NA,TRBJ2-3,CASSVEWGTDTQYF,TGTGCCAGCAGCGTAGAGTGGGGCACAGATACGCAGTATTTT
TRBD2,TRBV7-9,NA,TRBJ2-5,CASSFPSGTQETQYF,TGTGCCAGCAGCTTTCCTAGCGGGACCCAAGAGACCCAGTACTTC
TRBD1,TRBV15,NA,TRBJ1-4,CATSRKGQGNEKLFF,TGTGCCACCAGCAGGAAAGGACAGGGGAATGAAAAACTGTTTTTT
TRBD2,TRBV7-9,few,TRBJ2-1,CASSWSRDYTYNEQFF,TGTGCCAGCAGCTGGAGCCGGGACTACACCTACAATGAGCAGTTCTTC
NA,TRBV7-9,NA,TRBJ2-1,CASSSIGEQFF,TGTGCCAGCAGCTCGATAGGGGAGCAGTTCTTC
TRBD1,TRBV5-1,NA,TRBJ2-1,CASSLGGQVYNEQFF,TGCGCCAGCAGCTTGGGGGGACAGGTATACAATGAGCAGTTCTTC
NA,TRBV5-1,many,TRBJ2-3,CASSLGVQDTQYF,TGCGCCAGCAGCTTGGGGGTTCAAGATACGCAGTATTTT
TRBD1,TRBV20-1,few,TRBJ2-7,CSARDWDRGTYEQYF,TGCAGTGCTAGAGATTGGGACAGGGGAACCTACGAGCAGTACTTC
NA,TRBV28,few,TRBJ1-2,CASSLFQGLDGYTF,TGTGCCAGCAGCCTGTTCCAGGGTCTGGATGGCTACACCTTC
NA,TRBV18,NA,TRBJ1-2,CASSPSRGDGYGYTF,TGTGCCAGCTCACCATCTCGGGGCGATGGCTATGGCTACACCTTC
TRBD1,TRBV28,NA,TRBJ2-7,CASSRDRGSDEQYF,TGTGCCAGCAGCCGTGACAGGGGGTCCGACGAGCAGTACTTC
NA,TRBV7-9,NA,TRBJ1-5,CASSLFGGTTNQPQHF,TGTGCCAGCAGCTTATTCGGCGGGACAACCAATCAGCCCCAGCATTTT
NA,TRBV6-5,NA,TRBJ2-7,CASSYSGSDPYEQYF,TGTGCCAGCAGTTACTCGGGGTCAGATCCCTACGAGCAGTACTTC
NA,TRBV7-9,NA,TRBJ2-1,CASSLGGDPYNEQFF,TGTGCCAGCAGCTTAGGGGGGGACCCCTACAATGAGCAGTTCTTC
TRBD1,TRBV4-3,few,TRBJ2-3,CASSQGLQGSPPDTQYF,TGCGCCAGCAGCCAAGGACTACAGGGGAGCCCCCCAGATACGCAGTATTTT
TRBD1,TRBV6-1,few,TRBJ1-5,CASSLRPPGQGSNQPQHF,TGTGCCAGCAGCCTACGACCCCCGGGACAGGGTAGCAATCAGCCCCAGCATTTT
NA,TRBV20-1,NA,TRBJ1-1,CSALGSMDTEAFF,TGCAGTGCCTTAGGGTCGATGGACACTGAAGCTTTCTTT
TRBD2,TRBV20-1,NA,TRBJ2-7,CSARAYGRAYEQYF,TGCAGTGCTAGAGCCTATGGGAGGGCCTACGAGCAGTACTTC
TRBD1,TRBV6-5,few,TRBJ1-2,CASSYTAGTGANYGYTF,TGTGCCAGCAGTTACACCGCCGGGACAGGGGCTAACTATGGCTACACCTTC
TRBD1,TRBV20-1,NA,TRBJ2-1,CSARDLRDRGYNEQFF,TGCAGTGCTAGAGATTTAAGGGACAGGGGTTACAATGAGCAGTTCTTC
TRBD1,TRBV28,NA,TRBJ2-3,CASISQGVFTNTQYF,TGTGCCAGCATCTCTCAGGGGGTGTTTACAAATACGCAGTATTTT
NA,TRBV5-1,few,TRBJ2-7,CASSLTADKQYF,TGCGCCAGCAGCCTGACTGCGGATAAGCAGTACTTC
TRBD1,TRBV5-1,many,TRBJ1-1,CASSPGTGRGTEAFF,TGCGCCAGCAGCCCCGGGACAGGCCGAGGAACTGAAGCTTTCTTT
TRBD2,TRBV6-5,NA,TRBJ2-5,CASSYSGLRSGVQETQYF,TGTGCCAGCAGTTACTCCGGGTTGAGGAGCGGGGTCCAAGAGACCCAGTACTTC
NA,TRBV12-3/TRBV12-4,few,TRBJ1-6,CASGTGSSPLHF,TGTGCCAGCGGAACGGGGAGTTCACCCCTCCACTTT
TRBD2,TRBV20-1,NA,TRBJ2-2,CSARVAGGTRELFF,TGCAGTGCTAGAGTAGCGGGTGGGACCAGGGAGCTGTTTTTT